This TCR beta chain was profiled in a study of Graves' ophthalmopathy and Graves' hyperthyroidism. Study-level findings and limits: The model forecast ophthalmopathy progression, reaching around 66% sensitivity and around 75% specificity. Blood shared most expanded thyroid clonotypes above 0.001 frequency.

The authors amplified TCR beta CDR3 regions from RNA transcripts. RT-PCR in the first round used HTBI primers; a second-round multiplex PCR followed. MiXCR was run by TCRdb on the multiplex PCR reads, yielding one entry per CDR3 protein. The sample carries over a million distinct CDR3 sequences, about two fifths recorded once. Germline CDR1 and CDR2: MNHNY and SVGAGI (reference sequence). After removal of 6 bases from V and 3 bases from J, the junction contained 15 bases not matched to a gene. CDR3 size: 17 residues. This clonotype was found a few times. Its specificity is not known. This receptor was taken from an adult man with Graves' hyperthyroidism. The chain is built from TRBV6-6 and TRBJ1-1, with 8 bases matching TRBD1. Sequencing was carried out using peripheral blood or thyroid tissue (not recorded which). CDR3 amino acids: CASRDELGTGRDTEAFF. The CDR3 DNA reads TGTGCCAGCAGGGACGAATTGGGGACAGGAAGGGACACTGAAGCTTTCTTT.